Listed below are T cell receptor beta chains from one sample, sequenced in a study of shared clonotypes between healthy human individuals. Using immunoSEQ multiplex PCR, the repertoire was profiled, and TCRdb retains in-frame clones only, with some absent. In the table there are about 680,000 clones, just over 90% of which are singletons. The sample taken for sequencing was naive CD8+ T cells sorted from blood. The source is a young man in good health. CDR3s include the opening cysteine and the closing phenylalanine or tryptophan. Each record gives: D gene, J gene, clone size, V gene, CDR3 protein, CDR3 DNA. A D gene is named only where the DNA matches it firmly. Rows give clone size only sometimes, using once, few, many, or a class for an expanded clone.

TRBD1	TRBJ2-3	.	TRBV13	CASSYRDSQDTDTQYF	TGTGCCAGCAGCTATCGGGACAGCCAAGACACAGATACGCAGTATTTT
.	TRBJ2-6	.	TRBV11-2	CASVVTGTTGANVLTF	TGTGCCAGCGTAGTAACAGGGACTACTGGGGCCAACGTCCTGACTTTC
TRBD2	TRBJ2-7	.	TRBV7-9	CASSLEGLDSYEQYF	TGTGCCAGCAGCTTAGAGGGACTAGACTCCTACGAGCAGTACTTC
TRBD1	TRBJ1-5	.	TRBV7-9	CASSGTASNQPQHF	TGTGCCAGCAGCGGGACAGCTAGCAATCAGCCCCAGCATTTT
.	TRBJ2-1	.	TRBV9	CASSVEAGEQFF	TGTGCCAGCAGCGTAGAGGCAGGGGAACAGTTCTTC
.	TRBJ1-2	.	TRBV5-1	CASSGAPSGDYGYTF	TGCGCCAGCAGCGGGGCCCCCTCCGGGGACTATGGCTACACCTTC
TRBD1	TRBJ1-1	.	TRBV28	CASSLLLDRGNTEAFF	TGTGCCAGCAGTTTACTTTTGGACAGGGGGAACACTGAAGCTTTCTTT
.	TRBJ2-1	.	TRBV27	CASSLSSGPSHEQFF	TGTGCCAGCAGTTTATCGAGCGGCCCCTCACATGAGCAGTTCTTC
.	TRBJ2-3	.	TRBV7-2	CASSRGRAASTDTQYF	TGTGCCAGCAGCCGGGGCCGCGCGGCAAGCACAGATACGCAGTATTTT
.	TRBJ1-4	.	TRBV6-5	CASSYGDLEKLFF	TGTGCCAGCAGTTACGGGGATCTGGAAAAACTGTTTTTT
TRBD1	TRBJ2-7	.	TRBV9	CASSGTGDYEQYF	TGTGCCAGCAGCGGGACAGGGGACTACGAGCAGTACTTC
.	TRBJ2-7	.	TRBV11-1	CASSTTLGRSSYEQYF	TGTGCCAGCAGCACGACCTTGGGGCGGAGCTCCTACGAGCAGTACTTC
TRBD1	TRBJ1-1	.	TRBV30	CAWRPGTGGYTEAFF	TGTGCCTGGAGGCCCGGGACAGGGGGTTACACTGAAGCTTTCTTT
.	TRBJ1-1	.	TRBV7-9	CASSLDDQGNTEAFF	TGTGCCAGCAGTCTAGATGATCAGGGGAACACTGAAGCTTTCTTT
.	TRBJ1-2	.	TRBV15	CATSRDSSTYGYTF	TGTGCCACCAGCAGAGATTCGAGTACTTATGGCTACACCTTC
.	TRBJ2-1	.	TRBV7-2	CASSPKGRRDAEQFF	TGTGCCAGCAGCCCAAAGGGCAGGAGAGACGCTGAGCAGTTCTTC
TRBD2	TRBJ2-1	.	TRBV19	CASSMTSGRYNEQFF	TGTGCCAGTAGTATGACTAGCGGGCGGTACAATGAGCAGTTCTTC
TRBD2	TRBJ2-7	once	TRBV6-6	CASSPPGAGEYEQYF	TGTGCCAGCAGCCCCCCGGGAGCGGGAGAATACGAGCAGTACTTC
TRBD1	TRBJ1-1	.	TRBV27	CASSRMGQTNTEAFF	TGTGCCAGCAGTCGAATGGGACAGACGAACACTGAAGCTTTCTTT
TRBD2	TRBJ2-2	.	TRBV7-9	CASSPPSGTSGELFF	TGTGCCAGCAGCCCGCCTAGCGGGACGTCCGGGGAGCTGTTTTTT
TRBD1	TRBJ2-7	.	TRBV18	CASSAGTGYDEQYF	TGTGCCAGCTCAGCCGGGACAGGGTATGACGAGCAGTACTTC
.	TRBJ2-7	.	TRBV9	CASSAGVYGAYEQYF	TGTGCCAGCAGCGCCGGGGTTTATGGTGCCTACGAGCAGTACTTC
.	TRBJ2-5	.	TRBV9	CASSVGARTRLQETQYF	TGTGCCAGCAGCGTAGGCGCGAGGACCAGGCTCCAAGAGACCCAGTACTTC
.	TRBJ2-1	once	TRBV5-1	CASSLGEASYNEQFF	TGCGCCAGCAGCTTGGGGGAAGCCTCCTACAATGAGCAGTTCTTC
TRBD1	TRBJ1-5	once	TRBV5-6	CASSILTGNQPQHF	TGTGCCAGCAGCATATTGACAGGGAATCAGCCCCAGCATTTT
.	TRBJ2-2	few	TRBV6-6	CASSSMNTGELFF	TGTGCCAGCAGCTCGATGAATACCGGGGAGCTGTTTTTT
.	TRBJ1-5	.	TRBV4-1	CASSQVRSLNQPQHF	TGCGCCAGCAGCCAAGTACGGAGCCTAAATCAGCCCCAGCATTTT
.	TRBJ2-7	.	TRBV28	CASSPSSYEQYF	TGTGCCAGCAGCCCCAGCTCCTACGAGCAGTACTTC
TRBD1	TRBJ1-2	.	TRBV4-3	CASSQDPGGNYGYTF	TGCGCCAGCAGCCAAGACCCAGGGGGTAACTATGGCTACACCTTC
.	TRBJ1-1	.	TRBV6-5	CASGNTEAFF	TGTGCCAGCGGGAACACTGAAGCTTTCTTT
TRBD2	TRBJ2-5	.	TRBV29-1	CSVNLAGWGETQYF	TGCAGCGTAAATCTAGCGGGATGGGGGGAGACCCAGTACTTC
.	TRBJ2-1	.	TRBV9	CASSVASLGYNEQFF	TGTGCCAGCAGCGTAGCAAGTCTAGGATACAATGAGCAGTTCTTC
TRBD1	TRBJ2-3	.	TRBV28	CASSLSTGAGTDTQYF	TGTGCCAGCAGTTTATCTACAGGGGCGGGCACAGATACGCAGTATTTT
TRBD1	TRBJ1-2	.	TRBV27	CASSPLTAGTVNYGYTF	TGTGCCAGCAGCCCTCTCACGGCCGGGACAGTTAACTATGGCTACACCTTC
TRBD1	TRBJ2-3	few	TRBV2	CASSEGTGSTDTQYF	TGTGCCAGCAGTGAAGGGACAGGGAGCACAGATACGCAGTATTTT
.	TRBJ2-7	once	TRBV25-1	CASRISGEQYF	TGTGCCAGCAGGATTTCCGGCGAGCAGTACTTC
.	TRBJ1-1	once	TRBV5-4	CASRLAVNTEAFF	TGTGCCAGCAGGTTGGCCGTAAACACTGAAGCTTTCTTT
TRBD1	TRBJ2-7	.	TRBV19	CASTPGTGAYEQYF	TGTGCCAGTACGCCAGGGACAGGGGCTTACGAGCAGTACTTC
.	TRBJ2-1	.	TRBV11-3	CASSSGTYNEQFF	TGTGCCAGCAGCTCAGGGACCTACAATGAGCAGTTCTTC
TRBD1	TRBJ2-7	.	TRBV7-9	CASSDRDRGLDEQYF	TGTGCCAGCAGCGACCGGGACAGGGGGCTCGACGAGCAGTACTTC
.	TRBJ2-7	.	TRBV5-1	CASEGESSYEQYF	TGCGCCAGCGAGGGGGAGAGCTCCTACGAGCAGTACTTC
.	TRBJ2-2	.	TRBV19	CASSPTGSTGELFF	TGTGCCAGTAGTCCCACAGGGAGTACCGGGGAGCTGTTTTTT
.	TRBJ2-2	.	TRBV19	CASSMTGDTGELFF	TGTGCCAGTAGTATGACAGGAGACACCGGGGAGCTGTTTTTT
.	TRBJ1-5	.	TRBV5-5	CASSLESGDRRNQPQHF	TGTGCCAGCAGCTTGGAATCTGGAGACAGACGGAATCAGCCCCAGCATTTT
.	TRBJ2-1	few	TRBV28	CASSSTSSYNEQFF	TGTGCCAGCAGTTCGACCAGCTCCTACAATGAGCAGTTCTTC
TRBD2	TRBJ2-7	.	TRBV15	CATSRLGTSGNNEQYF	TGTGCCACCAGCAGACTCGGGACTAGCGGGAACAACGAGCAGTACTTC
.	TRBJ2-1	.	TRBV11-2	CASSFEESGIIVGNEQFF	TGTGCCAGCAGCTTTGAGGAATCCGGCATAATTGTAGGGAATGAGCAGTTCTTC
TRBD1	TRBJ2-7	.	TRBV5-6	CASSLGPGQGNEQYF	TGTGCCAGCAGCTTGGGCCCGGGACAGGGCAACGAGCAGTACTTC
TRBD1	TRBJ2-7	.	TRBV7-6	CASSHGTESSYEQYF	TGTGCCAGCAGCCACGGGACAGAGAGCTCCTACGAGCAGTACTTC
.	TRBJ2-3	.	TRBV29-1	CSVEWVAQSGTQYF	TGCAGCGTTGAATGGGTGGCGCAGTCTGGTACGCAGTATTTT
.	TRBJ2-7	.	TRBV7-9	CASSPPASPYEQYF	TGTGCCAGCAGCCCCCCAGCGAGTCCCTACGAGCAGTACTTC
.	TRBJ1-3	.	TRBV7-9	CASSLVWDSGNTIYF	TGTGCCAGCAGCTTAGTATGGGACTCTGGAAACACCATATATTTT
.	TRBJ1-3	once	TRBV5-4	CASTVRGVGNTIYF	TGTGCCAGCACCGTGAGGGGGGTTGGAAACACCATATATTTT
TRBD2	TRBJ2-1	.	TRBV6-4	CASSDWSGGDNEQFF	TGTGCCAGCAGTGACTGGAGCGGGGGGGACAATGAGCAGTTCTTC
TRBD2	TRBJ2-7	.	TRBV27	CASSLSLAGGIYEQYF	TGTGCCAGCAGTTTATCACTAGCGGGAGGAATTTACGAGCAGTACTTC
.	TRBJ1-2	once	TRBV6-1	CASSRTDDYGYTF	TGTGCCAGCAGTCGCACCGACGACTATGGCTACACCTTC
TRBD2	TRBJ2-3	.	TRBV9	CASSATGTSGRATDTQYF	TGTGCCAGCAGCGCCACCGGGACTAGCGGGAGGGCCACAGATACGCAGTATTTT
TRBD1	TRBJ2-5	.	TRBV9	CASSVGYLRDREETQYF	TGTGCCAGCAGCGTAGGGTACCTCCGGGACAGAGAAGAGACCCAGTACTTC
TRBD2	TRBJ2-7	.	TRBV27	CASSPSLAERPYEQYF	TGTGCCAGCAGTCCGAGCCTAGCGGAGCGTCCCTACGAGCAGTACTTC